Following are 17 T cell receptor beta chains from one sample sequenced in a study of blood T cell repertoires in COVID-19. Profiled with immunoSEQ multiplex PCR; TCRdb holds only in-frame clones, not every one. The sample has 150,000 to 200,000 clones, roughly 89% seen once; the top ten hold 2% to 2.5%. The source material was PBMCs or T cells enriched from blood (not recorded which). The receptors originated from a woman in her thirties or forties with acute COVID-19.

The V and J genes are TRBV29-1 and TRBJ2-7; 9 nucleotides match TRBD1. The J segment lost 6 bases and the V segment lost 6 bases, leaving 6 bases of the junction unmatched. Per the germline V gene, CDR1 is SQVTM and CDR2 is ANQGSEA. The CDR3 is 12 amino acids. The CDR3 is CSVQQGAGEQYF. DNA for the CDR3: TGCAGCGTACAACAGGGGGCGGGCGAGCAGTACTTC.

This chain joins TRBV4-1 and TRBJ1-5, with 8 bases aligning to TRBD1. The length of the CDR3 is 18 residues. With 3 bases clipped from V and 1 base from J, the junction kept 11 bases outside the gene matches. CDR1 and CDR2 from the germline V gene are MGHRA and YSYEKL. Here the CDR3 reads CASSHRLQGVTSNQPQHF. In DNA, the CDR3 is TGCGCCAGCAGCCATCGTCTACAGGGGGTAACCAGCAATCAGCCCCAGCATTTT.

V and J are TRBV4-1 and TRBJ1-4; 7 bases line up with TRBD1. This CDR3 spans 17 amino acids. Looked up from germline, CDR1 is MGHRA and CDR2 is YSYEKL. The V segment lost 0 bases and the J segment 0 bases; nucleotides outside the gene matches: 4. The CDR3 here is CASSQDQQGPTNEKLFF. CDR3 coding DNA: TGCGCCAGCAGCCAAGATCAACAGGGGCCAACTAATGAAAAACTGTTTTTT.

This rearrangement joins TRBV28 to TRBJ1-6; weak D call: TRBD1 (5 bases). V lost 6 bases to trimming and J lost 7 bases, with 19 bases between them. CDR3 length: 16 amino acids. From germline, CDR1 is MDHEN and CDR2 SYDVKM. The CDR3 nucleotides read TGTGCCAGCAGACCCGACAAGGGGCTAGGGAATTCACCCCTCCACTTT. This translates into CASRPDKGLGNSPLHF. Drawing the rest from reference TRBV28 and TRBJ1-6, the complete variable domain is DVKVTQSSRYLVKRTGEKVFLECVQDMDHENMFWYRQDPGLGLRLIYFSYDVKMKEKGDIPEGYSVSREKKERFSLILESASTNQTSMYLCASRPDKGLGNSPLHFGNGTRLTVT.

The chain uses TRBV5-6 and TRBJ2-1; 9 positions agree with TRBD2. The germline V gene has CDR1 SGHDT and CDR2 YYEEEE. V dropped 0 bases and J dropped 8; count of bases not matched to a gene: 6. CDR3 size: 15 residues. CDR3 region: CASSLGGLATDEQFF. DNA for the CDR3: TGTGCCAGCAGCTTGGGCGGACTAGCGACCGATGAGCAGTTCTTC.

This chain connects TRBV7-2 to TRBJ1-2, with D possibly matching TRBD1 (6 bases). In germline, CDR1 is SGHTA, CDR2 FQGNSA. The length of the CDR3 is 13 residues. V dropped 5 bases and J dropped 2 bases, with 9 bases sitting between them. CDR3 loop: CASSGQTNYGYTF. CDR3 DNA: TGTGCCAGCAGCGGACAGACCAACTATGGCTACACCTTC. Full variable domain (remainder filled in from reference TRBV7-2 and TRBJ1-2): GAGVSQSPSNKVTEKGKDVELRCDPISGHTALYWYRQSLGQGLEFLIYFQGNSAPDKSGLPSDRFSAERTGGSVSTLTIQRTQQEDSAVYLCASSGQTNYGYTFGSGTRLTVV.

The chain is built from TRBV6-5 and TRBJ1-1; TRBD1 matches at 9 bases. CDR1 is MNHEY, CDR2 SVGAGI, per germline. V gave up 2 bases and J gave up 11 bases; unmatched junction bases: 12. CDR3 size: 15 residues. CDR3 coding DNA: TGTGCCAGCAGTTACACGAAACAGGGGGCAGGTGGGGCTTTCTTT. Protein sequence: CASSYTKQGAGGAFF.

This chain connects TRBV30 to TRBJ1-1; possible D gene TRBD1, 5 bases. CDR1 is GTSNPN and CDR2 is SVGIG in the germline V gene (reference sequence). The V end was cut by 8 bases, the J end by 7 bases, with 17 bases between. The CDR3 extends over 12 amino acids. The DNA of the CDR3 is TGTGCCATGCATCCAGGGATGCGTGAAGCTTTCTTT. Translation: CAMHPGMREAFF.

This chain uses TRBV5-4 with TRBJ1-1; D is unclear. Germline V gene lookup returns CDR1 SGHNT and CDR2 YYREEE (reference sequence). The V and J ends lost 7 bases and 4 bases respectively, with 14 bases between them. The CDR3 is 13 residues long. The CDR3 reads CASGEDGSTEAFF. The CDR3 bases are TGTGCCAGCGGGGAGGACGGGAGCACTGAAGCTTTCTTT.

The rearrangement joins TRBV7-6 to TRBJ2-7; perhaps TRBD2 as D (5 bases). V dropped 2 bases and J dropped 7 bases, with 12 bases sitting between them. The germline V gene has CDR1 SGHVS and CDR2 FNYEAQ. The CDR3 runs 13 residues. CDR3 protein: CASSLSLEREQYF. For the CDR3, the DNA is TGTGCCAGCAGCTTAAGCCTGGAGCGGGAGCAGTACTTC.

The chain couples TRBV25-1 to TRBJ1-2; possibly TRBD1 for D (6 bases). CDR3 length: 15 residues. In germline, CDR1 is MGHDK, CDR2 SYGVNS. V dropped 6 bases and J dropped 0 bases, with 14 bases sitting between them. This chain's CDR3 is CASRDSSQPNYGYTF. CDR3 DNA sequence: TGTGCCAGCAGGGACAGCTCCCAGCCTAACTATGGCTACACCTTC.

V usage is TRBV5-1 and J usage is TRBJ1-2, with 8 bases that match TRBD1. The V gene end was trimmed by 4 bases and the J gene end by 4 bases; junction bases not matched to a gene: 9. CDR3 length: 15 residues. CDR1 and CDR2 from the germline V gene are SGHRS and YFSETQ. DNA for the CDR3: TGCGCCAGCAGCCTCGGACAGGGTCGGCTCTATGGCTACACCTTC. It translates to CASSLGQGRLYGYTF.

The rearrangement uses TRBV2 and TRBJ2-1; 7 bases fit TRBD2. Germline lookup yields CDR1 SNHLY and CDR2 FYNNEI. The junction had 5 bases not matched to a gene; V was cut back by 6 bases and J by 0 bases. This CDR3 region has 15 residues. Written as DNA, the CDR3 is TGTGCCAGCAGGTTCGGGACTAACTCCTACAATGAGCAGTTCTTC. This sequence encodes CASRFGTNSYNEQFF.

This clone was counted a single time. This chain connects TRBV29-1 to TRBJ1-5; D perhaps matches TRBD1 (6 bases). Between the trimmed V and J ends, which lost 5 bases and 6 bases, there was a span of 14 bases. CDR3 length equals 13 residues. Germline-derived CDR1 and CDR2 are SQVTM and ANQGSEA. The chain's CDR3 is CSVRSADSQPQHF. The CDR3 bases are TGCAGCGTTCGATCGGCGGACAGTCAGCCCCAGCATTTT.

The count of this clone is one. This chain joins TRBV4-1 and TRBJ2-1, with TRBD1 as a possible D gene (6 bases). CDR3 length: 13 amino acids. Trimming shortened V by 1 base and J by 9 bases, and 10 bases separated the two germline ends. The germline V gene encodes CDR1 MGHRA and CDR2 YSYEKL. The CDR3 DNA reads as TGCGCCAGCAGCCAAGTTGGGGGCGGTGAGCAGTTCTTC. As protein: CASSQVGGGEQFF.

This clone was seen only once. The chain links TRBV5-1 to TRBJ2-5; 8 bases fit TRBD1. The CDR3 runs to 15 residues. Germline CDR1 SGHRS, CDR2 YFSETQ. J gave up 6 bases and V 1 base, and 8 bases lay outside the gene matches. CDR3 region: CASSLSLDRVQTQYF. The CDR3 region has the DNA TGCGCCAGCAGCTTGTCTTTGGACAGGGTGCAGACCCAGTACTTC. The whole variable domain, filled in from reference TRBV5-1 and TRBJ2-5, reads KAGVTQTPRYLIKTRGQQVTLSCSPISGHRSVSWYQQTPGQGLQFLFEYFSETQRNKGNFPGRFSGRQFSNSRSEMNVSTLELGDSALYLCASSLSLDRVQTQYFGPGTRLLVL.

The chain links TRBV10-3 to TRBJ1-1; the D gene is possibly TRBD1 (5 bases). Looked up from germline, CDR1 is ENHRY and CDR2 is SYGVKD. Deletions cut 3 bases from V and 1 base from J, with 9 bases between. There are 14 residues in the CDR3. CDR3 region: CAISDGQGNTEAFF. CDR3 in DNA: TGTGCCATCAGTGATGGGCAGGGGAACACTGAAGCTTTCTTT.